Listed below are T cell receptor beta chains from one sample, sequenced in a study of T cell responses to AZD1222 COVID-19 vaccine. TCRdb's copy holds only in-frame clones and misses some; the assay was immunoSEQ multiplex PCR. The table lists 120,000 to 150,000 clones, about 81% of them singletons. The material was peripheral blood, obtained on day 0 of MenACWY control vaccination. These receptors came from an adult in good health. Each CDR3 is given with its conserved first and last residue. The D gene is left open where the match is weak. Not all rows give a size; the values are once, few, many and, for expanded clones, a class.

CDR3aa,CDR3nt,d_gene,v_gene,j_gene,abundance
CASSLEAGRDGYTF,TGTGCCAGCAGCTTGGAGGCAGGAAGGGATGGCTACACCTTC,.,TRBV5-4,TRBJ1-2,few
CASSSGHPYEQYF,TGTGCCAGTAGTAGCGGACACCCCTACGAGCAGTACTTC,.,TRBV19,TRBJ2-7,.
CASSYRANTEAFF,TGTGCCAGCAGTTATCGGGCGAACACTGAAGCTTTCTTT,.,TRBV12-3/TRBV12-4,TRBJ1-1,.
CASSLGNPRSSYNSPLHF,TGTGCCAGCAGCTTGGGGAATCCCAGGAGCTCCTATAATTCACCCCTCCACTTT,.,TRBV5-6,TRBJ1-6,.
CASSLTSGQETQYF,TGTGCCAGCTCACTAACTAGCGGCCAAGAGACCCAGTACTTC,TRBD2,TRBV18,TRBJ2-5,once
CASSFPGTVDGYEQFF,TGTGCCAGCAGCTTTCCGGGGACAGTAGATGGGTATGAGCAGTTCTTC,TRBD1,TRBV6-4,TRBJ2-1,.
CASSRPYFRPPNNEQFF,TGTGCCAGCAGTCGTCCCTACTTCAGGCCGCCTAACAATGAGCAGTTCTTC,.,TRBV28,TRBJ2-1,.
CASSEYGGTEAFF,TGTGCCAGCAGTGAATACGGGGGCACTGAAGCTTTCTTT,.,TRBV25-1,TRBJ1-1,few
CASSSRTGFNYGYTF,TGTGCCAGCAGCTCGAGGACAGGATTTAACTATGGCTACACCTTC,TRBD1,TRBV7-8,TRBJ1-2,.
CATSRESREGDGYTF,TGTGCCACCAGCAGAGAAAGCAGGGAGGGGGACGGCTACACCTTC,.,TRBV15,TRBJ1-2,.
CASSPGHQQETQYF,TGTGCCAGCTCACCAGGACACCAGCAAGAGACCCAGTACTTC,.,TRBV18,TRBJ2-5,.
CSAVDTVAFF,TGCAGTGCTGTGGACACGGTAGCTTTCTTT,.,TRBV20-1,TRBJ1-1,.
CASSEDQIGNTIYF,TGTGCCAGTAGTGAGGACCAAATAGGAAACACCATATATTTT,.,TRBV19,TRBJ1-3,.
CASSPEGTAVGNEQFF,TGTGCCAGCTCCCCCGAGGGGACCGCAGTAGGAAATGAGCAGTTCTTC,.,TRBV5-4,TRBJ2-1,.
CASSQGRQPAYEQYF,TGTGCCAGCAGCCAAGGTAGGCAGCCTGCCTACGAGCAGTACTTC,.,TRBV3-1/TRBV3-2,TRBJ2-7,.
CSVEAGGLYEQFF,TGCAGCGTTGAGGCGGGGGGATTGTATGAGCAGTTCTTC,TRBD2,TRBV29-1,TRBJ2-1,.
CASSPNTGELFF,TGTGCCAGCAGCCCAAACACCGGGGAGCTGTTTTTT,.,TRBV7-3,TRBJ2-2,once
CASSPGNQNIQYF,TGCGCCAGCAGCCCGGGGAACCAAAACATTCAGTACTTC,.,TRBV5-1,TRBJ2-4,.
CASGLVRASGGAVGNEQFF,TGTGCTAGTGGTTTGGTAAGGGCTAGCGGGGGGGCCGTAGGCAATGAGCAGTTCTTC,TRBD2,TRBV12-5,TRBJ2-1,.
CASSQGPWDPYGYTF,TGTGCCAGCAGCCAAGGACCATGGGATCCTTATGGCTACACCTTC,.,TRBV3-1/TRBV3-2,TRBJ1-2,.
CASSFVPVRQGNTEAFF,TGCGCCAGCAGCTTTGTCCCGGTTCGTCAGGGGAACACTGAAGCTTTCTTT,.,TRBV5-1,TRBJ1-1,.
CASSSGPQIYGYTF,TGTGCCAGCAGTAGCGGCCCTCAAATCTATGGCTACACCTTC,.,TRBV28,TRBJ1-2,.
CASSLERGRNTEAFF,TGCGCCAGCAGCTTGGAACGGGGGCGGAACACTGAAGCTTTCTTT,.,TRBV5-1,TRBJ1-1,once
CASSPPGVAGKTGELFF,TGTGCCAGCAGCCCCCCCGGGGTAGCGGGGAAAACCGGGGAGCTGTTTTTT,TRBD2,TRBV7-2,TRBJ2-2,.
CASSVQGSGGEAFF,TGTGCCAGCAGCGTGCAAGGGTCGGGGGGTGAAGCTTTCTTT,.,TRBV9,TRBJ1-1,.
CASSRRPGISGNTIYF,TGTGCCAGCAGCCGGAGGCCGGGAATCTCTGGAAACACCATATATTTT,.,TRBV14,TRBJ1-3,.
CASSNPYRGHDYGYTF,TGTGCCAGTAGTAACCCGTACAGGGGACATGACTATGGCTACACCTTC,TRBD1,TRBV19,TRBJ1-2,.